This T cell receptor beta chain came from a study of blood T cell repertoires in COVID-19. Trimming took 0 bases from V and 9 from J; bases not matched to a gene: 8. The CDR3 runs to 15 residues. Germline V gives CDR1 SGDLS, CDR2 YYNGEE. Original processing notes: Quantification of nucleated cells was approximated via reference gene primer amplification. Libraries were prepared by immunoSEQ multiplex PCR; TCRdb keeps only in-frame clonotypes and omits some of them. V and J calls and clone size follow that table, whereas D and trimming were derived from the DNA. The data contain approximately 250,000 clones, over 75% of them singletons.

The sequence came from a man over 45 with COVID-19, enrolled during active disease. The sequencing input was peripheral blood. The J gene is TRBJ2-7, the V gene TRBV9, with TRBD1 matching over 11 bases. CDR3 amino acids: CASSVGRTGGEGQYF. CDR3 sequence (DNA): TGTGCCAGCAGCGTAGGGCGGACAGGGGGCGAAGGGCAGTACTTC.